The 27 T cell receptor beta chains given below trace back to one sample, sequenced in a study of T cells in Graves' hyperthyroidism and ophthalmopathy. From RNA transcripts, TCR beta CDR3 regions were amplified. First-round RT-PCR of the TCR CDR3 relied on the HTBI primer set. TCRdb re-called the multiplex PCR reads through MiXCR, storing one row per CDR3 protein. The sample lists hundreds of thousands of distinct CDR3 sequences, about 22% occurring once. Sequenced sample: blood. Receptor source: a woman aged 70-85 years with Graves' ophthalmopathy.

This clonotype was detected only a few times. The rearrangement uses TRBV7-9 and TRBJ1-6; no reliable D call. With 5 bases removed from V and 10 bases from J, the gap between germline ends came to 9 bases. Germline assignment: CDR1 SEHNR and CDR2 FQNEAQ (reference sequence). CDR3 length: 12 amino acids. CDR3 loop: CASSLSRSPLHF. In nucleotides, the CDR3 is TGTGCCAGCAGCCTTTCGAGGTCACCCCTCCACTTT.

This clonotype was found a few times. The chain links TRBV7-8 to TRBJ1-3; the D gene is possibly TRBD1 (5 bases). CDR1 and CDR2 from the germline V gene are SGHVS and FQNEAQ. The CDR3 is 15 amino acids. With 3 bases removed from V and 4 bases from J, the gap between germline ends came to 13 bases. This CDR3 is CASSLGPDWGNTIYF. The CDR3 DNA reads as TGTGCCAGCAGCTTGGGGCCGGACTGGGGAAACACCATATATTTT.

This clonotype was seen more than once but under ten times. The rearrangement uses TRBV6-1 and TRBJ2-3; 9 bases fit TRBD1. CDR1 and CDR2 (germline): MNHNS, SASEGT. With V trimmed by 5 bases and J by 2 bases, 8 bases remained unmatched. There are 16 residues in the CDR3. The CDR3 here is CASSTRTGVYTDTQYF. DNA of the CDR3: TGTGCCAGCAGTACCCGGACAGGGGTCTACACAGATACGCAGTATTTT.

This clonotype was seen a handful of times. This chain joins TRBV5-1 and TRBJ2-5, with 14 bases aligning to TRBD2. The CDR3 spans 17 residues. Trimming took 2 bases from V and 4 from J; bases not matched to a gene: 7. Germline CDR1 and CDR2: SGHRS and YFSETQ. As DNA, the CDR3 is TGCGCCAGCAGCTTTGGACTAGCGGGAGGAGTAGGAGAGACCCAGTACTTC. Translated: CASSFGLAGGVGETQYF. Based on the CDR3 plus reference TRBV5-1 and TRBJ2-5, the full variable domain is KAGVTQTPRYLIKTRGQQVTLSCSPISGHRSVSWYQQTPGQGLQFLFEYFSETQRNKGNFPGRFSGRQFSNSRSEMNVSTLELGDSALYLCASSFGLAGGVGETQYFGPGTRLLVL.

This clonotype was detected a few times. J is TRBJ2-2 and V is TRBV7-8; D call uncertain. The V gene's germline CDR1 is SGHVS and CDR2 FQNEAQ. The CDR3 runs to 13 residues. Trimming pared 3 bases from V and 6 bases from J, leaving 8 bases between. The CDR3 loop reads CASSFSLSGELFF. CDR3 DNA: TGTGCCAGCAGCTTCTCCCTATCCGGGGAGCTGTTTTTT.

The sample holds many counts of this clonotype. This sequence joins TRBV6-6 and TRBJ2-7, with a tentative D call TRBD2 (6 bases). Germline V gene lookup returns CDR1 MNHNY and CDR2 SVGAGI (reference sequence). The CDR3 has 16 amino acids. V was pared by 2 bases and J by 1 base, with 15 bases between. CDR3 coding DNA: TGTGCCAGCAGTTACATTGGCGGGACGCAATCCTACGAGCAGTACTTC. Its translation is CASSYIGGTQSYEQYF.

The J gene is TRBJ2-7, the V gene TRBV5-1; no clear D gene. Trimming pared 2 bases from V and 6 bases from J, leaving 12 bases between. This CDR3 contains 13 residues. CDR1 and CDR2 from the germline V gene are SGHRS and YFSETQ. This chain's CDR3 is CASSLRPSGEQYF. The DNA of the CDR3 is TGCGCCAGCAGCTTAAGGCCCTCCGGCGAGCAGTACTTC.

The chain is built from TRBV2 and TRBJ2-7; D possibly corresponds to TRBD2 (6 bases). This CDR3 comprises 14 residues. Trimming cost V 7 bases and J 4 bases, with 17 bases left between them. Germline V lookup: CDR1 SNHLY, CDR2 FYNNEI. As DNA, the CDR3 is TGTGCCAGCAAAAAAGAGCGGGCAAATTACGAGCAGTACTTC. Its translation: CASKKERANYEQYF.

This clonotype was found many times. This chain joins TRBV2 and TRBJ2-1; D ambiguous. The ends were cut back, 7 bases at V and 3 bases at J, with 10 bases in the middle. Germline V gene sequence: CDR1 SNHLY, CDR2 FYNNEI. The CDR3 loop spans 13 amino acids. The CDR3 is CASISHNYNEQFF. The CDR3 nucleotides are TGTGCCAGCATTAGCCACAACTACAATGAGCAGTTCTTC.

This clonotype came up many times. The chain employs TRBV6-1 and TRBJ2-7; the D gene is possibly TRBD1 (6 bases). The V gene lost 5 bases and the J gene lost 7 bases, with 12 bases spanning the gap. This CDR3 contains 12 residues. Per germline, CDR1 MNHNS and CDR2 SASEGT. CDR3: CASSLDRKEQYF. CDR3 coding DNA: TGTGCCAGCAGTCTCGACAGGAAAGAGCAGTACTTC.

The V and J genes are TRBV30 and TRBJ2-5, with 11 bases matching TRBD2. The CDR3 runs to 16 residues. The germline CDR1 and CDR2 sequences are GTSNPN and SVGIG (reference sequence). J was trimmed by 2 bases and V by 4 bases; bases with no gene match: 9. In DNA, the CDR3 is TGTGCCTGGACTCGATTAGCGGGAGGGAGGCAAGAGACCCAGTACTTC. This encodes CAWTRLAGGRQETQYF.

The chain recombines TRBV7-2 with TRBJ2-1, with 10 positions matching TRBD2. Germline CDR1 reads SGHTA; CDR2 reads FQGNSA. V shed 1 base, J shed 7 bases, and the junction held 13 bases outside the gene matches. The length of the CDR3 is 18 residues. The DNA for the CDR3 is TGTGCCAGCAGCTTAGAGGCTAGCGGGAGAATAGTCGGTAATGAGCAGTTCTTC. Residues: CASSLEASGRIVGNEQFF. Complete variable domain (other parts from reference TRBV7-2 and TRBJ2-1): GAGVSQSPSNKVTEKGKDVELRCDPISGHTALYWYRQSLGQGLEFLIYFQGNSAPDKSGLPSDRFSAERTGGSVSTLTIQRTQQEDSAVYLCASSLEASGRIVGNEQFFGPGTRLTVL.

This clonotype showed up many times. The rearrangement uses TRBV7-2 and TRBJ2-1; 15 bases are a match to TRBD2. This CDR3 has 19 amino acids. Germline CDR1 and CDR2: SGHTA and FQGNSA. With V trimmed by 4 bases and J by 4 bases, 11 bases remained unmatched. CDR3 in amino acids: CASSSWTSGRDLLYNEQFF. CDR3 nucleotide sequence: TGTGCCAGCAGCTCCTGGACTAGCGGGAGGGACCTACTATACAATGAGCAGTTCTTC.

The chain joins TRBV12-3 or TRBV12-4 to TRBJ2-1; 11 bases agree with TRBD1. There are 15 residues in the CDR3. V dropped 2 bases and J dropped 6; count of bases not matched to a gene: 3. Here the CDR3 DNA reads TGTGCCAGCAGTTTATGGACAGGGGGCTTCAATGAGCAGTTCTTC. Protein product: CASSLWTGGFNEQFF.

This clonotype was picked up a small number of times. The chain combines TRBV29-1 with TRBJ1-2; D not certain. Germline values: CDR1 SQVTM, CDR2 ANQGSEA. This CDR3 is 12 amino acids long. V dropped 5 bases and J dropped 8 bases, with 15 bases sitting between them. CDR3 sequence: CSVQTSEWGYTF. CDR3 nucleotide sequence: TGCAGCGTTCAAACCTCTGAATGGGGCTACACCTTC.

V usage is TRBV24-1 and J usage is TRBJ1-5, with D unresolved. The CDR3 contains 14 residues. Trimming took off 5 bases at V and 6 bases at J, with 13 bases between the two ends. Germline CDR1 reads KGHDR; CDR2 reads SFDVKD. The CDR3 nucleotides read TGTGCCACCAGTGGGGGTGTAAGTAGTCAGCCCCAGCATTTT. Translation gives CATSGGVSSQPQHF.

Only a few counts were recorded for this clonotype. CDR3 residues: CASSYSPLGHISDTQYF. The CDR3 bases are TGTGCCAGCAGTTACTCCCCGCTGGGGCATATCTCAGATACGCAGTATTTT. This chain connects TRBV6-6 to TRBJ2-3; D is possibly TRBD1 (5 bases). From germline, CDR1 is MNHNY and CDR2 SVGAGI (reference sequence). V dropped 0 bases and J dropped 4 bases, with 17 bases sitting between them. This CDR3 has 17 residues.

This clonotype was seen many times. The chain employs TRBV12-3 or TRBV12-4 and TRBJ1-5; D is possibly TRBD1 (5 bases). V dropped 6 bases and J dropped 4 bases, with 16 bases sitting between them. CDR3 length: 15 amino acids. CDR3 loop: CASSPTGTNNQPQHF. The DNA for the CDR3 is TGTGCCAGCAGCCCCACCGGGACCAATAATCAGCCCCAGCATTTT.

V usage is TRBV19 and J usage is TRBJ1-4, with a possible D match to TRBD1 (5 bases). CDR1 and CDR2 from the germline V gene are LNHDA and SQIVND (reference sequence). This CDR3 has 17 amino acids. Deletions cut 5 bases from V and 8 bases from J, with 24 bases between. CDR3 protein: CASSFAHQGRAGEKLFF. In nucleotides, the CDR3 is TGTGCCAGTAGTTTCGCCCACCAGGGAAGGGCGGGGGAAAAACTGTTTTTT.

The genes are TRBV5-4 and TRBJ2-7, with D unclear. Germline CDR1 and CDR2: SGHNT and YYREEE (reference sequence). The CDR3 is 15 residues long. V was clipped by 0 bases and J by 3 bases, with 13 bases between them. This chain's CDR3 is CASSLGGFGVYEQYF. CDR3 DNA sequence: TGTGCCAGCAGCTTGGGTGGTTTTGGGGTCTACGAGCAGTACTTC. Full variable domain (outside the CDR3, taken from reference TRBV5-4 and TRBJ2-7): ETGVTQSPTHLIKTRGQQVTLRCSSQSGHNTVSWYQQALGQGPQFIFQYYREEENGRGNFPPRFSGLQFPNYSSELNVNALELDDSALYLCASSLGGFGVYEQYFGPGTRLTVT.

CDR3 DNA: TGTGCCACCAGCAACCCCCCCACAGATACGCAGTATTTT. The encoded protein is CATSNPPTDTQYF. The V and J genes are TRBV24-1 and TRBJ2-3; D ambiguous. This CDR3 has 13 residues. Germline V CDR1 and CDR2: KGHDR, SFDVKD. Trimming removed 7 bases from V and 2 bases from J, with 9 bases in between.

The chain combines TRBV29-1 with TRBJ2-7; possible D gene TRBD2, 6 bases. This CDR3 is built from 12 residues. Germline V gives CDR1 SQVTM, CDR2 ANQGSEA. Deletions cut 6 bases from V and 3 bases from J, with 12 bases between. CDR3 bases: TGCAGCGTCTTCGGGACTTTCTACGAGCAGTACTTC. This sequence encodes CSVFGTFYEQYF.

Remarks on this clonotype: A read error may be the cause here, since a much bigger clone is one base away. The conserved final phenylalanine or tryptophan is absent from the CDR3, which likely points to a read error. V is TRBV6-2 or TRBV6-3 and J is TRBJ1-5; D perhaps matches TRBD1 (6 bases). Germline V lookup: CDR1 MNHEY, CDR2 SVGEGT. The germline V and J ends were trimmed by 4 bases and 4 bases, with 14 bases remaining between them. The CDR3 is 15 amino acids. In DNA form, the CDR3 reads TGTGCCAGCAGTTCCTCAGGGGCAGGAAATCAGCCCCAGCATCTT. Its translation is CASSSSGAGNQPQHL.

This clonotype has just a few counts. The V call is TRBV20-1, the J call TRBJ2-7, with a possible D match to TRBD1 (6 bases). Germline CDR1 and CDR2: DFQATT and SNEGSKA (reference sequence). Trimming stripped 0 bases from V and 7 bases from J, with 16 bases between. This CDR3 spans 14 amino acids. CDR3 bases: TGCAGTGCTAGAGACCTTCAGGGGCCGGGGGAGCAGTACTTC. Translating gives CSARDLQGPGEQYF.

This clonotype was observed at least ten times. J is TRBJ1-1 and V is TRBV28; D is perhaps TRBD1 (5 bases). This CDR3 is 15 amino acids long. CDR1 and CDR2 (germline): MDHEN, SYDVKM. Trimming stripped 7 bases from V and 8 bases from J, with 23 bases between. The CDR3: CASNLRGLPMGEAFF. CDR3 DNA: TGTGCCAGCAATTTGAGGGGACTACCGATGGGCGAAGCTTTCTTT.

The chain carries TRBV27 and TRBJ2-7; 9 positions agree with TRBD2. CDR3 length: 14 residues. CDR1 MNHEY and CDR2 SMNVEV come from the germline V gene (reference sequence). V trimming: 3 bases; J trimming: 6 bases; junction bases outside the gene matches: 6. In DNA form, the CDR3 reads TGTGCCAGCAGTTTGTTAGCGGGAGCAAGCGAGCAGTACTTC. Its translation: CASSLLAGASEQYF.

The chain links TRBV5-1 to TRBJ1-2, with 8 bases aligning to TRBD1. The CDR3 runs to 15 residues. Germline values: CDR1 SGHRS, CDR2 YFSETQ. J lost 8 bases, V lost 0 bases, and 9 bases had no gene match. The DNA of the CDR3 is TGCGCCAGCAGCTTGGCCATCGGACAGGGCTCCGGCTACACCTTC. Translating gives CASSLAIGQGSGYTF.